The following is a T cell receptor (beta chain) sequence with its context. Its matching antigen is unknown. It was with random hexamers that about 0.45 to 1 ug RNA was reverse transcribed. Amplification of TCR beta CDR3 across 54 Vbeta and 13 Jbeta was performed with immunoSEQ multiplex PCR. TCRdb passed the immunoSEQ multiplex PCR reads through MiXCR, listing each CDR3 protein once. The sample holds approximately 280,000 distinct CDR3 sequences, around 83% seen once. Stable or active relapsing-remitting multiple sclerosis, untreated and meeting revised McDonald criteria, defined the controls. The CD8+ and CD4+ T cells were negatively isolated, with the TEMRA cells enriched by FACS. The entry originates in a study of CD8 T cells in Susac syndrome. Study-level points and caveats: As acknowledged by the study, its TCR sequencing and HLA analysis included a relatively small number of individuals.

V dropped 1 base and J dropped 7; count of bases not matched to a gene: 4. Germline V gene lookup returns CDR1 LGHDT and CDR2 YNNKEL (reference sequence). This CDR3 has 16 residues. V gene TRBV3-1 combines with J gene TRBJ2-1, with 13 nucleotides matching TRBD2. The origin of this receptor is a human donor with multiple sclerosis. Sequenced sample: CD8+ T cells from PBMCs. The CDR3 sequence is CASSQGPGLAGNEQFF. CDR3 DNA sequence: TGTGCCAGCAGCCAAGGCCCGGGACTAGCGGGGAATGAGCAGTTCTTC.